This T cell receptor (beta chain) was identified during a study of cytomegalovirus exposure and HLA in healthy donors. Study-level points and caveats: Sequencing probably produced one cluster of sequence variants that were highly shared. There were around 160 TCR beta chains listed as cytomegalovirus-associated.

In regard to this clone: Its specificity is unknown.

60 Vbeta and 13 Jbeta primers were used in PCR. Profiled with immunoSEQ multiplex PCR; TCRdb holds only in-frame clones, not every one. The data show about 120,000 clones, about four fifths seen once. This cohort consisted of healthy bone marrow donors. The germline CDR1 and CDR2 sequences are SGHVS and FNYEAQ. The CDR3 is 15 residues long. The V gene end was trimmed by 1 base and the J gene end by 8 bases; junction bases not matched to a gene: 3. The origin of this receptor is a human donor in good health. The sample consisted of PBMCs. The chain uses TRBV7-6 and TRBJ2-1; 12 bases align to TRBD2. The CDR3 DNA reads as TGTGCCAGCAGCTTAGAACTAGCGGGGGGATATGAGCAGTTCTTC. This encodes CASSLELAGGYEQFF.